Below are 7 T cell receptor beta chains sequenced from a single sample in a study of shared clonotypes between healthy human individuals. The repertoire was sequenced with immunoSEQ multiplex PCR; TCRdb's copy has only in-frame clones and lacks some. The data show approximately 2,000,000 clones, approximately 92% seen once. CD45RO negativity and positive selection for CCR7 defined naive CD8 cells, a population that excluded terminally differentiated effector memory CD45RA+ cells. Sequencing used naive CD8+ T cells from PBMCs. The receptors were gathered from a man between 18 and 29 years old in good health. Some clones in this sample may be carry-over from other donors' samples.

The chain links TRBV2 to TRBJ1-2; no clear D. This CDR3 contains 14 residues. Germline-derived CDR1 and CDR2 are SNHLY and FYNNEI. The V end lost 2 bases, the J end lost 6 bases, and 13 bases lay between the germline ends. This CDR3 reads CASSESGFENGYTF. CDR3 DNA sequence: TGTGCCAGCAGTGAATCCGGGTTTGAAAATGGCTACACCTTC.

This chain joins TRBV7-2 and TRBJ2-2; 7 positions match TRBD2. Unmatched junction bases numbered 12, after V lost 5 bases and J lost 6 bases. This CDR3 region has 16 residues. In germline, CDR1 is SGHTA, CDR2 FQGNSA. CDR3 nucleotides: TGTGCCAGCAGCACGCAACTACTACTAGCGCCCGGGGAGCTGTTTTTT. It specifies CASSTQLLLAPGELFF.

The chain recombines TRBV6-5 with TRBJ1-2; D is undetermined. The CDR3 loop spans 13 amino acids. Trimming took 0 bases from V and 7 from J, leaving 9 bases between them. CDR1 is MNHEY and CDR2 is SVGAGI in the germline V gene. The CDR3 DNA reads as TGTGCCAGCAGTTACTCGGAAGGGCCTGGCTACACCTTC. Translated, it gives CASSYSEGPGYTF.

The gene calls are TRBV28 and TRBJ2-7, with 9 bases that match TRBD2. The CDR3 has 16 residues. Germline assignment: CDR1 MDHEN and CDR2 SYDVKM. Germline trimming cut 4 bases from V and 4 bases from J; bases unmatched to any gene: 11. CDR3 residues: CASSSLSSGRGYEQYF. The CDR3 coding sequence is TGTGCCAGCAGTTCCCTGAGTAGCGGGAGAGGATACGAGCAGTACTTC.

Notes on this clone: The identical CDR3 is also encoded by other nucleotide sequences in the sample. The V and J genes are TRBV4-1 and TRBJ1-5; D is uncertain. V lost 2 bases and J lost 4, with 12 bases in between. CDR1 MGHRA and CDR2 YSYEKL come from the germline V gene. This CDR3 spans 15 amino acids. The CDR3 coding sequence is TGCGCCAGCAGCCAAACCGGGTCCTTAAATCAGCCCCAGCATTTT. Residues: CASSQTGSLNQPQHF.

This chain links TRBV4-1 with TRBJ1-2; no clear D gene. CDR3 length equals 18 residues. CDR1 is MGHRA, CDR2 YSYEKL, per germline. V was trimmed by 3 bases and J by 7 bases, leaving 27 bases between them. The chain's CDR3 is CASSHSTTIDGLSGGYTF. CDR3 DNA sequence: TGCGCCAGCAGCCACTCTACAACCATAGACGGACTCTCGGGTGGCTACACCTTC.

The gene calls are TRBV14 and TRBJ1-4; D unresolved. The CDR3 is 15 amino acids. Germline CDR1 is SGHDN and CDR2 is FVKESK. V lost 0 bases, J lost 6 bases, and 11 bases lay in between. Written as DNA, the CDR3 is TGTGCCAGCAGCCAAGAGGTGGCATTGGATGAAAAACTGTTTTTT. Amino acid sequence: CASSQEVALDEKLFF.